Listed below are T cell receptor beta chains from one sample, sequenced in a study of T cells in tumors after PD-1 blockade. Clones were sequenced by immunoSEQ multiplex PCR, and TCRdb holds only the in-frame ones, with some missing. The sample gives about 12,000 clones, about 60% of which show up once; more than 25% is in the top ten. The input for sequencing was tumor tissue, taken before anti-PD-1 treatment. These receptors were collected from a human donor with cutaneous squamous cell carcinoma. CDR3s include the opening cysteine and the closing phenylalanine or tryptophan. Each record gives: V gene, clone size, D gene, J gene, CDR3 DNA, CDR3 protein. The D gene is left open where the match is weak. Clone sizes are given selectively: once, few, many, or a class where the clone is expanded.

>TRBV5-6|-|TRBD2|TRBJ2-3
TGTGCCAGCAGGACCGGACTAGCGTCAGATACGCAGTATTTT
CASRTGLASDTQYF
>TRBV6-5|-|TRBD2|TRBJ2-2
TGTGCCAGCAGTCCTCTACCGACTAGCTCGGGGGAGCTGTTTTTT
CASSPLPTSSGELFF
>TRBV4-1|-|-|TRBJ1-4
TGCGCCAGCAGCCAAGATGGGGGACCGCTTAATGAAAAACTGTTTTTT
CASSQDGGPLNEKLFF
>TRBV4-1|-|TRBD1|TRBJ1-1
TGCGCCAGCAGCCAGACTCAACAGGGGAGGTACACTGAAGCTTTCTTT
CASSQTQQGRYTEAFF
>TRBV2|medium-sized|TRBD1|TRBJ1-4
TGTGCCAGCAGTTCAACGCAGGGGGGCCAAGAAAAACTGTTTTTT
CASSSTQGGQEKLFF
>TRBV7-8|medium-sized|-|TRBJ2-7
TGTGCCAGCAGCATGGCCACAGGGGGGGTATACGAGCAGTACTTC
CASSMATGGVYEQYF
>TRBV15|-|-|TRBJ1-1
TGTGCCACCAGCAGAGAAGGAAGGGCCACTGAAGCTTTCTTT
CATSREGRATEAFF
>TRBV7-3|medium-sized|-|TRBJ2-3
TGTGCCAGTCAGGGTAGCACAGATACGCAGTATTTT
CASQGSTDTQYF
>TRBV28|-|TRBD2|TRBJ2-4
TGTGCCAGCAGCCTCTGGCGGGAGGGTAAAAACATTCAGTACTTC
CASSLWREGKNIQYF
>TRBV11-2|-|-|TRBJ2-7
TGTGCCAGCAGCCCGAGGGGGGCCGTCTCCTACGAGCAGTACTTC
CASSPRGAVSYEQYF
>TRBV2|-|-|TRBJ2-3
TGTGCCAGCAGTGATCCCGGGGATAGGGGAGATACGCAGTATTTT
CASSDPGDRGDTQYF
>TRBV2|-|TRBD2|TRBJ2-1
TGTGCCAGCAGTGAACGGCGGGGGGGCAGCTATGAGCAGTTCTTC
CASSERRGGSYEQFF
>TRBV7-2|-|-|TRBJ2-7
TGTGCCAGCAGCTTCGGGGGAGAGACCTACGAGCAGTACTTC
CASSFGGETYEQYF
>TRBV7-6|-|TRBD1|TRBJ2-2
TGTGCCAGCAGGACGAAGGGGCAGGGACAGACCGGGGAGCTGTTTTTT
CASRTKGQGQTGELFF
>TRBV29-1|-|-|TRBJ2-1
TGCAGCGCCAGCCCGATCGGGGACAATGAGCAGTTCTTC
CSASPIGDNEQFF
>TRBV19|-|-|TRBJ1-6
TGTGCCAGTACAGACAGTCATTCACCCCTCCACTTT
CASTDSHSPLHF
>TRBV10-2|few|-|TRBJ2-5
TGCGCCAGCAGTGAGGTACCCCGCTCGGAGACCCAGTACTTC
CASSEVPRSETQYF
>TRBV15|-|-|TRBJ2-7
TGTGCCACCAGCAGGTTCCAGCGGCCCTACGAGCAGTACTTC
CATSRFQRPYEQYF
>TRBV7-2|-|TRBD1|TRBJ1-4
TGTGCCAGCAGCCAAAGGGGGGCAGGGGGCGCAGTAGAAAAACTGTTTTTT
CASSQRGAGGAVEKLFF
>TRBV3-1/TRBV3-2|once|TRBD2|TRBJ2-3
TGTGCCAGCAGCCAGCTACTAGCGGGGGACACAGATACGCAGTATTTT
CASSQLLAGDTDTQYF
>TRBV5-5|medium-sized|TRBD2|TRBJ2-1
TGTGCCAGCAGCCAAACTAGCGGGGCACACGTCTATTGGAATGAGCAGTTCTTC
CASSQTSGAHVYWNEQFF
>TRBV12-3/TRBV12-4|few|-|TRBJ1-2
TGTGCCAGCAGTTTTAGTACAGGGAACGGCTACACCTTC
CASSFSTGNGYTF
>TRBV4-3|-|-|TRBJ2-6
TGCGCCAGCAGCCAAGAATTTGCACCGAACGTCCTGACTTTC
CASSQEFAPNVLTF
>TRBV7-2|-|TRBD2|TRBJ2-7
TGTGCCAGCAGCTTAGCTCCCACTAGCGGGAGTTTCACCTACGAGCAGTACTTC
CASSLAPTSGSFTYEQYF
>TRBV20-1|medium-sized|-|TRBJ1-2
TGCAGTGCCCCCAGGGCACGGGGCTACACCTTC
CSAPRARGYTF
>TRBV5-6|few|-|TRBJ2-1
TGTGCCAGCGCATTGACTGACGCAGTAGCCTACAATGAGCAGTTCTTC
CASALTDAVAYNEQFF
>TRBV2|-|TRBD1|TRBJ2-2
TGTGCCAGCACTTTAAGGGGACAGGCGAACACCGGGGAGCTGTTTTTT
CASTLRGQANTGELFF
>TRBV6-5|-|TRBD2|TRBJ2-4
TGTGCCAGCAGACTTAGCGGGGGGCCCATTCAGTACTTC
CASRLSGGPIQYF
>TRBV24-1|once|TRBD2|TRBJ2-5
TGTGCCACCAGTGACCCTGGACTAGCGGAAGAGACCCAGTACTTC
CATSDPGLAEETQYF
>TRBV6-2/TRBV6-3|-|TRBD2|TRBJ2-1
TGTGCCAGCAGTTATACGACTAGCGGGAGATCCCTTGGGAGTGAAGAGCAGTTCTTC
CASSYTTSGRSLGSEEQFF
>TRBV5-6|-|-|TRBJ2-5
TGTGCCAGCAGCTTGGGCCTAGGCGACATGGAGACCCAGTACTTC
CASSLGLGDMETQYF
>TRBV19|-|TRBD1|TRBJ1-1
TGTGCCAGTAGACCACAGGGGACGAACACTGAAGCTTTCTTT
CASRPQGTNTEAFF
>TRBV15|-|-|TRBJ2-5
TGTGCCACCAGCAGAGATCTCAGGGTTGGAGAGACCCAGTACTTC
CATSRDLRVGETQYF
>TRBV7-9|-|-|TRBJ2-7
TGTGCCAGCAGCTCAACAAGTAGCTCCTACGAGCAGTACTTC
CASSSTSSSYEQYF
>TRBV19|-|-|TRBJ1-1
TGTGCCAGTAGTCCTAGACCTAGCGACGCTTTCTTT
CASSPRPSDAFF
>TRBV24-1|-|TRBD1|TRBJ1-5
TGTGCCACCAGTGTGGACAGGGTTCGTTTGAATCAGCCCCAGCATTTT
CATSVDRVRLNQPQHF
>TRBV30|-|-|TRBJ2-7
TGTGCCTGGACCACTCTGGCAGGGTGGGAGCAGTACTTC
CAWTTLAGWEQYF
>TRBV7-8|-|-|TRBJ1-2
TGTGCCAGCAGCTTAGCGTCAGGGAGTGGAGGCTACACCTTC
CASSLASGSGGYTF
>TRBV6-4|-|-|TRBJ1-1
TGTGCCAGCAGCTCAAAACAGGGCACTGAAGCTTTCTTT
CASSSKQGTEAFF
>TRBV7-6|-|-|TRBJ1-6
TGTGCCAGCCAAGGCTCCTATAATTCACCCCTCCACTTT
CASQGSYNSPLHF
>TRBV11-2|-|TRBD2|TRBJ2-7
TGTGCCAGCAGCCTCGAGAGGACTAGTTTAGCGCAGTACTTC
CASSLERTSLAQYF
>TRBV7-8|-|-|TRBJ2-1
TGTGCCAGCAGCCCAGGAGGGGACTGGTCCTACAATGAGCAGTTCTTC
CASSPGGDWSYNEQFF
>TRBV4-1|once|-|TRBJ2-7
TGCGCCAGCAGCCAAGAACCCCAGGGAGTGTACGAGCAGTACTTC
CASSQEPQGVYEQYF
>TRBV15|once|-|TRBJ1-2
TGTGCCACCAGCAGAGCACGACAGCCCTATGGCTACACCTTC
CATSRARQPYGYTF
>TRBV30|-|TRBD2|TRBJ2-3
TGTGCCTGGAGTGTACCTGGACTAGCCTCTTCGGTAGATACGCAGTATTTT
CAWSVPGLASSVDTQYF
>TRBV5-1|-|-|TRBJ1-2
TGCGCCAGCAGCTTGCCAGACGGGAACTATGGCTACACCTTC
CASSLPDGNYGYTF
>TRBV28|-|-|TRBJ2-5
TGTGCCAGCAGTTTATTGGTACGGGGGGAGACCCAGTACTTC
CASSLLVRGETQYF
>TRBV19|-|-|TRBJ2-1
TGTGCCAGTAGTATTTTCTCGCAGATGGGGAATGAGCAGTTCTTC
CASSIFSQMGNEQFF
>TRBV5-1|once|TRBD1|TRBJ2-1
TGCGCCAGCAGCTTAGGGCGTAGGGGACAGGGGCTCGATGAGCAGTTCTTC
CASSLGRRGQGLDEQFF
>TRBV12-3/TRBV12-4|few|-|TRBJ1-4
TGTGCCAGCAGTTCGACGGGAGAACTGTTTTTT
CASSSTGELFF
>TRBV6-4|-|TRBD2|TRBJ2-3
TGTGCCAGCAGTTTCCAAGGCGGGAGTGGCACAGATACGCAGTATTTT
CASSFQGGSGTDTQYF
>TRBV18|-|-|TRBJ1-5
TGTGCCAGCTCACCAGGAGACATCAGCAATCAGCCCCAGCATTTT
CASSPGDISNQPQHF
>TRBV2|-|TRBD2|TRBJ2-3
TGTGCCAGCAGGCTTCTAGCGGGGGGAAAGTATTTT
CASRLLAGGKYF
>TRBV5-4|few|-|TRBJ2-6
TGTGCCACCCCCCTCGGAGGTTTCTCTGGGGCCAACGTCCTGACTTTC
CATPLGGFSGANVLTF
>TRBV2|few|-|TRBJ2-5
TGTGCCAGCAGTCCTCAAGAGACCCAGTACTTC
CASSPQETQYF
>TRBV9|few|-|TRBJ2-1
TGTGCCAGCAGCCCGCACGTGGACGCCTACAATGAGCAGTTCTTC
CASSPHVDAYNEQFF
>TRBV27|-|-|TRBJ2-3
TGTGCCAGCAGCCCAAAGGGGGGCTGGACAGATACGCAGTATTTT
CASSPKGGWTDTQYF
>TRBV30|few|-|TRBJ2-1
TGTGCCTGGAGTGTACCAGTCTCTCCGCAGTACAATGAGCAGTTCTTC
CAWSVPVSPQYNEQFF
>TRBV7-3|-|-|TRBJ1-1
TGTGCCAGCAGTCAAGGCGGGGTTGGGAACACTGAAGCTTTCTTT
CASSQGGVGNTEAFF